Sequencing of this TCR beta chain was carried out in a study of OX40 agonist ivuxolimab in advanced cancers. The germline CDR1 and CDR2 sequences are LNHDA and SQIVND (reference sequence). The CDR3 length is 14 residues. J lost 6 bases, V lost 4 bases, and 6 bases had no gene match. Sequencing used immunoSEQ multiplex PCR; TCRdb keeps in-frame clones, though not all of them. In the table there are about 38,000 clones, over 80% of which are singletons. The clonotype originates from an adult with an advanced solid tumor such as melanoma, head and neck, liver or kidney cancer. Sequences were derived from CD4+ or CD8+ T cells sorted from blood, sampled in a trial of the OX40 agonist ivuxolimab. The V and J genes are TRBV19 and TRBJ2-1; 7 bases agree with TRBD2. The CDR3 DNA sequence: TGTGCCAGTAGTACGGGACTATCGCTCAATGAGCAGTTCTTC. This translates into CASSTGLSLNEQFF. Filled out from reference TRBV19 and TRBJ2-1, the complete variable domain reads DGGITQSPKYLFRKEGQNVTLSCEQNLNHDAMYWYRQDPGQGLRLIYYSQIVNDFQKGDIAEGYSVSREKKESFPLTVTSAQKNPTAFYLCASSTGLSLNEQFFGPGTRLTVL.